These 15 T cell receptor beta chains share one sample of origin, sequenced in a study of vaccination and CD4 T cells after COVID-19. The treatment is: approximately 9-day PBMC culture with coronavirus spike peptide pools or control peptides (ViraFEST assay). What these receptors recognize is not known. Sequenced with the Oncomine TCR Beta short-read assay was DNA taken from cultured CD4+ T cells. MiXCR was run by TCRdb on the PCR reads, yielding one entry per CDR3 protein. Of 20,000 or so distinct CDR3 sequences in the sample, 25% to 30% were seen once. The sample consisted of cultured CD4+ T cells from blood. These receptors originate from a human donor with COVID-19.

This clonotype was found a few times. The rearrangement joins TRBV2 to TRBJ1-2; 7 bases agree with TRBD1. Trimming removed 9 bases from V and 8 bases from J; junction bases left unmatched: 6. Germline values: CDR1 SNHLY, CDR2 FYNNEI. This CDR3 has 11 amino acids. Here the CDR3 reads CARQGNGGYTF. CDR3 coding DNA: TGTGCCAGACAGGGGAATGGAGGCTACACCTTC. Supplemented by reference TRBV2 and TRBJ1-2, the full variable domain reads EPEVTQTPSHQVTQMGQEVILRCVPISNHLYFYWYRQILGQKVEFLVSFYNNEISEKSEIFDDQFSVERPDGSNFTLKIRSTKLEDSAMYFCARQGNGGYTFGSGTRLTVV.

This clonotype was detected only a few times. The chain employs TRBV28 and TRBJ2-7; 9 bases align to TRBD2. V was pared by 7 bases and J by 7 bases, with 11 bases of the junction left unmatched. CDR1 is MDHEN, CDR2 SYDVKM, per germline. The CDR3 has 14 residues. The CDR3 DNA reads TGTGCCAGCAATAGGGCGGGGGGGGGTTTGGAGCAGTACTTC. Its translation is CASNRAGGGLEQYF. The variable domain in full, with the rest retrieved from reference TRBV28 and TRBJ2-7, is DVKVTQSSRYLVKRTGEKVFLECVQDMDHENMFWYRQDPGLGLRLIYFSYDVKMKEKGDIPEGYSVSREKKERFSLILESASTNQTSMYLCASNRAGGGLEQYFGPGTRLTVT.

The rearrangement links TRBV7-6 to TRBJ2-1, with TRBD2 matching 10 bases. V was clipped by 1 base and J by 5 bases; unmatched bases: 8. The CDR3 is 17 amino acids. CDR1 and CDR2 from the germline V gene are SGHVS and FNYEAQ. The CDR3 protein is CASSLEVGLAANNEQFF. The CDR3 DNA is TGTGCCAGCAGCTTAGAGGTCGGACTAGCGGCCAACAATGAGCAGTTCTTC.

The J gene is TRBJ2-1, the V gene TRBV7-3; D remains unclear. The CDR3 covers 11 residues. Trimming removed 1 base from V and 6 bases from J, with 1 base in between. Germline V gene data show CDR1 as SGHTA and CDR2 as FQGTGA. The CDR3: CASSLSNEQFF. The CDR3 DNA reads TGTGCCAGCAGCTTAAGCAATGAGCAGTTCTTC.

V usage is TRBV19 and J usage is TRBJ2-2; D possibly corresponds to TRBD2 (7 bases). CDR1 LNHDA and CDR2 SQIVND come from the germline V gene (reference sequence). Trimming took 9 bases from V and 4 from J, leaving 21 bases between them. CDR3 size: 16 residues. The CDR3 bases are TGTGCCAGCAAGACGGCGGGGGCCTCTGGCACCGGGGAGCTGTTTTTT. Translation gives CASKTAGASGTGELFF.

Only a few counts were recorded for this clonotype. The rearrangement uses TRBV2 and TRBJ2-3, with D perhaps matching TRBD2 (6 bases). From germline, CDR1 is SNHLY and CDR2 FYNNEI. The germline V and J ends were trimmed by 4 bases and 6 bases, with 20 bases remaining between them. This CDR3 is built from 16 residues. In DNA, the CDR3 is TGTGCCAGCAGTGGGAAGGGGCTTAGACGGGGGGATACGCAGTATTTT. Translating gives CASSGKGLRRGDTQYF.

This clonotype has more than one count but fewer than ten. V and J are TRBV7-8 and TRBJ2-2; D not certain. V lost 5 bases and J 5 bases, leaving 9 bases between the germline ends. This CDR3 comprises 13 residues. The germline V gene has CDR1 SGHVS and CDR2 FQNEAQ. CDR3 sequence reads: CASSLVYTGELFF. The CDR3 DNA is TGTGCCAGCAGCCTAGTTTATACCGGGGAGCTGTTTTTT.

The V call is TRBV7-2, the J call TRBJ1-5; the D gene is possibly TRBD1 (5 bases). The CDR3 has 14 amino acids. Germline CDR1 is SGHTA and CDR2 is FQGNSA. Trimming removed 1 base from V and 7 bases from J, with 11 bases in between. The CDR3 protein is CASSLDGGEQPQHF. DNA of the CDR3: TGTGCCAGCAGCTTAGATGGGGGGGAACAGCCCCAGCATTTT.

The rearrangement links TRBV6-1 to TRBJ1-5; a weak D match, TRBD1 (5 bases). Germline CDR1 and CDR2: MNHNS and SASEGT. The V gene lost 2 bases and the J gene lost 9 bases, with 11 bases spanning the gap. The CDR3 is made up of 13 amino acids. The CDR3 is CASSEWDSGPQHF. In nucleotides, the CDR3 is TGTGCCAGCAGTGAATGGGACTCAGGGCCCCAGCATTTT.

The rearrangement links TRBV27 to TRBJ1-4, with TRBD1 matching 7 bases. J was trimmed by 7 bases and V by 4 bases; bases with no gene match: 6. This CDR3 is 14 amino acids long. Germline V CDR1 and CDR2: MNHEY, SMNVEV (reference sequence). The CDR3 DNA is TGTGCCAGCAGTTCCGGCAGGGGGAGTGAAAAACTGTTTTTT. This sequence encodes CASSSGRGSEKLFF.

The sample holds one count of this clonotype. This chain uses TRBV18 with TRBJ1-5, with D unresolved. The germline V gene has CDR1 KGHSH and CDR2 LQKENI. Trimming pared 0 bases from V and 7 bases from J, leaving 13 bases between. The CDR3 has 15 residues. The CDR3 DNA follows: TGTGCCAGCTCACCACCCGAGGGCAGAGACCAGCCCCAGCATTTT. Amino acid sequence: CASSPPEGRDQPQHF.

J is TRBJ1-2 and V is TRBV6-1; D call uncertain. The germline V gene has CDR1 MNHNS and CDR2 SASEGT. Trimming pared 8 bases from V and 6 bases from J, leaving 13 bases between. CDR3 size: 12 residues. The DNA for the CDR3 is TGTGCCAGCGGGAGGCAGGAGAATGGCTACACCTTC. Its protein product is CASGRQENGYTF.

This clonotype was detected only once. This sequence joins TRBV29-1 and TRBJ2-7; no firm D call. CDR1 and CDR2 from the germline V gene are SQVTM and ANQGSEA. V was shortened by 7 bases and J by 6 bases, with 13 bases between the two germline ends. This CDR3 is built from 11 residues. The CDR3 DNA sequence: TGCAGCGGTGGAGTGGCAGCCGAGCAGTACTTC. Translation: CSGGVAAEQYF.

This clonotype was seen only a few times. The chain recombines TRBV18 with TRBJ2-3; D gene unclear. The V and J ends lost 5 bases and 0 bases respectively, with 6 bases between them. CDR3 size: 13 residues. Germline lookup yields CDR1 KGHSH and CDR2 LQKENI. Here the CDR3 reads CASSGQSTDTQYF. The CDR3 DNA follows: TGTGCCAGCTCAGGCCAGAGCACAGATACGCAGTATTTT. The variable domain in full, completed from reference TRBV18 and TRBJ2-3, reads NAGVMQNPRHLVRRRGQEARLRCSPMKGHSHVYWYRQLPEEGLKFMVYLQKENIIDESGMPKERFSAEFPKEGPSILRIQQVVRGDSAAYFCASSGQSTDTQYFGPGTRLTVL.

The V call is TRBV20-1, the J call TRBJ2-1; either TRBD1 or TRBD2 may fit D (5 bases each). Germline V gene lookup returns CDR1 DFQATT and CDR2 SNEGSKA (reference sequence). The CDR3 spans 14 residues. Trimming removed 3 bases from V and 6 bases from J, with 15 bases in between. In DNA, the CDR3 is TGCAGTGCTAGGTTTAACGGGGCCGGCAATGAGCAGTTCTTC. It encodes CSARFNGAGNEQFF.